The 19 T cell receptor beta chains reported below all come from one sample, sequenced in a study of blood T cells in healthy people across ages. A J-beta primer mix and a sample-barcoded 5' primer were used in a second PCR of roughly 7 to 12 cycles. TCRdb fed the 5' RACE reads into MiXCR, producing one record per CDR3 protein. The sample carries around 620,000 distinct CDR3 sequences, roughly 28% recorded once. The material sequenced was blood. The receptor source for this set is a woman aged 70-85 years in good health.

This clonotype has only a few counts. The chain has TRBV20-1 and TRBJ1-4, with D perhaps matching TRBD1 (5 bases). V dropped 1 base and J dropped 8 bases, with 20 bases sitting between them. The germline CDR1 and CDR2 sequences are DFQATT and SNEGSKA (reference sequence). This CDR3 is 16 amino acids long. CDR3 nucleotide sequence: TGCAGTGCTAGAGCTCCCCCCCGGGGGTGGGAGGAAAAACTGTTTTTT. Amino acid sequence: CSARAPPRGWEEKLFF.

The gene calls are TRBV15 and TRBJ1-2; D gene unclear. The CDR3 runs to 15 residues. Germline loops: CDR1 LNHNV, CDR2 YYDKDF (reference sequence). Trimming shortened V by 0 bases and J by 1 base, and 9 bases separated the two germline ends. CDR3 bases: TGTGCCACCAGCAGAGACAGAGTCATTAACTATGGCTACACCTTC. The encoded protein is CATSRDRVINYGYTF. Filled out from reference TRBV15 and TRBJ1-2, the complete variable domain reads DAMVIQNPRYQVTQFGKPVTLSCSQTLNHNVMYWYQQKSSQAPKLLFHYYDKDFNNEADTPDNFQSRRPNTSFCFLDIRSPGLGDTAMYLCATSRDRVINYGYTFGSGTRLTVV.

Regarding this clonotype: Mismatch with germline at one junction end may stem from a read error. The rearrangement uses TRBV7-2 and TRBJ1-1; D not resolved. This CDR3 comprises 15 residues. The germline gives CDR1 SGHTA, CDR2 FQGNSA. CDR3 sequence: CASSLALLGNTEAFF. Written as DNA, the CDR3 is TGCGCCAGCAGCTTAGCGCTTTTGGGGAACACTGAAGCTTTCTTT.

This clonotype was recorded a few times. The rearrangement links TRBV5-1 to TRBJ2-7; TRBD2 agrees at 10 bases. The CDR3 extends over 16 amino acids. Germline CDR1 and CDR2: SGHRS and YFSETQ. V was pared by 0 bases and J by 3 bases, with 6 bases of the junction left unmatched. The CDR3 reads CASSLGSGGTFYEQYF. The CDR3 coding sequence is TGCGCCAGCAGCTTGGGTAGCGGGGGGACTTTCTACGAGCAGTACTTC.

The rearrangement joins TRBV20-1 to TRBJ2-7; D is unresolved. The CDR3 runs 14 residues. Germline lookup yields CDR1 DFQATT and CDR2 SNEGSKA (reference sequence). V lost 0 bases, J lost 6 bases, and 15 bases lay in between. The DNA for the CDR3 is TGCAGTGCTAGAGATCAGACAAGGATCAGCGAGCAGTACTTC. It is translated as CSARDQTRISEQYF.

The rearrangement links TRBV15 to TRBJ2-1, with 7 bases aligning to TRBD1. J was trimmed by 13 bases and V by 0 bases; bases with no gene match: 6. There are 13 residues in the CDR3. CDR1 is LNHNV and CDR2 is YYDKDF in the germline V gene (reference sequence). The CDR3 loop is CATSRDRGQAQFF. In DNA form, the CDR3 reads TGTGCCACCAGCAGAGATCGAGGACAGGCTCAGTTCTTC.

The chain is built from TRBV2 and TRBJ2-2, with D unclear. From germline, CDR1 is SNHLY and CDR2 FYNNEI. V dropped 3 bases and J dropped 0 bases, with 8 bases sitting between them. The CDR3 has 15 residues. The DNA of the CDR3 is TGTGCCAGCAGTGAGGGTCAGCCGAACACCGGGGAGCTGTTTTTT. Its translation is CASSEGQPNTGELFF.

This clonotype was seen a few times. V and J are TRBV7-3 and TRBJ2-5; no definite D call. Germline CDR1 SGHTA, CDR2 FQGTGA. This CDR3 region has 13 residues. V dropped 4 bases and J dropped 2 bases, with 8 bases sitting between them. CDR3 sequence reads: CASSSGSQETQYF. CDR3 bases: TGTGCCAGCAGCTCCGGCAGTCAAGAGACCCAGTACTTC.

This clonotype came up a few times. The chain joins TRBV7-9 to TRBJ1-2; no clear D. Germline V gene sequence: CDR1 SEHNR, CDR2 FQNEAQ (reference sequence). V lost 6 bases to trimming and J lost 6 bases, with 17 bases between them. The CDR3 length is 14 residues. The DNA for the CDR3 is TGTGCCAGCAGGTCCGGGGAACCGGTGGATGGCTACACCTTC. Translating gives CASRSGEPVDGYTF.

This clonotype was picked up a small number of times. The chain uses TRBV11-1 and TRBJ2-7; the match to TRBD2 covers 14 bases. After removal of 5 bases from V and 4 bases from J, the junction contained 4 bases not matched to a gene. CDR3 length: 15 residues. Germline V gene data show CDR1 as SGHAT and CDR2 as FQDESV (reference sequence). The CDR3: CASSPGLAGEYEQYF. The CDR3 region has the DNA TGTGCCAGCAGCCCGGGACTAGCGGGGGAATACGAGCAGTACTTC.

This clonotype was counted a few times. CDR3 in DNA: TGTGCCAGCAGTTCGTCGCCTGACTATGGCTACACCTTC. Amino acids: CASSSSPDYGYTF. This chain connects TRBV2 to TRBJ1-2; no reliable D call. V lost 5 bases and J 3 bases, leaving 10 bases between the germline ends. This CDR3 is built from 13 residues. Looked up from germline, CDR1 is SNHLY and CDR2 is FYNNEI.

This clonotype has only a few counts. This chain links TRBV29-1 with TRBJ2-6; TRBD2 is a possible D gene (6 bases). V was cut by 4 bases and J by 2 bases, with 9 bases left in between. Germline loops: CDR1 SQVTM, CDR2 ANQGSEA. CDR3 length equals 14 residues. CDR3 amino acids: CSVGAGTGANVLTF. The CDR3, as DNA: TGCAGCGTTGGGGCGGGAACTGGGGCCAACGTCCTGACTTTC.

This clonotype was picked up a small number of times. The CDR3 DNA sequence: TGTGCCAGCAGTCCTCGGGGTAGCGGGGCCCCCAGGAATGAGCAGTACTTC. It specifies CASSPRGSGAPRNEQYF. The chain is built from TRBV6-6 and TRBJ2-7; 8 bases are a match to TRBD2. V lost 5 bases, J lost 7 bases, and 19 bases stayed unmatched. Germline V gene sequence: CDR1 MNHNY, CDR2 SVGAGI (reference sequence). The CDR3 runs 17 residues.

This clonotype was observed a handful of times. The chain joins TRBV7-2 to TRBJ1-2; TRBD1 agrees at 9 bases. J lost 8 bases, V lost 2 bases, and 12 bases had no gene match. The germline CDR1 and CDR2 sequences are SGHTA and FQGNSA. The CDR3 covers 16 residues. DNA of the CDR3: TGTGCCAGCAGCTTACTACCCCCGGGACAGGGAGACGGCTACACCTTC. It yields the protein CASSLLPPGQGDGYTF.

Only a few counts were recorded for this clonotype. The chain is built from TRBV18 and TRBJ1-2; D is ambiguous. This CDR3 has 14 residues. V dropped 6 bases and J dropped 3 bases, with 14 bases sitting between them. Germline CDR1 and CDR2: KGHSH and LQKENI. CDR3 nucleotides: TGTGCCAGCTCCCCCCGAGCAGGAGACTATGGCTACACCTTC. The encoded protein is CASSPRAGDYGYTF.

As to this clonotype: Since the CDR3 does not end with the conserved phenylalanine or tryptophan, this likely comes from a read error. The chain carries TRBV12-3 or TRBV12-4 and TRBJ1-1, with TRBD1 identical over 8 bases. The junction had 5 bases not matched to a gene; V was cut back by 3 bases and J by 5 bases. The length of the CDR3 is 14 residues. CDR3 nucleotides: TGTGCCAGCAGTTTTTACAGGGGGGAGACTGAAGCTTTCCTT. Translating gives CASSFYRGETEAFL.

The V and J genes are TRBV11-1 and TRBJ2-1, with D uncertain. The CDR3 sequence is 13 residues long. Trimming removed 2 bases from V and 5 bases from J, with 7 bases in between. The V gene's germline CDR1 is SGHAT and CDR2 FQDESV (reference sequence). In DNA, the CDR3 is TGTGCCAGCAGCTTATGGCTCGACAATGAGCAGTTCTTC. This encodes CASSLWLDNEQFF.

The chain recombines TRBV6-1 with TRBJ2-5, with TRBD2 identical over 11 bases. Germline CDR1 MNHNS, CDR2 SASEGT. Unmatched junction bases numbered 10, after V lost 6 bases and J lost 4 bases. The CDR3 is made up of 16 amino acids. CDR3 coding DNA: TGTGCCAGCAGCCTTGGTATTGGGACTAGCGGAGAGACCCAGTACTTC. Translating gives CASSLGIGTSGETQYF.

The chain is built from TRBV9 and TRBJ2-5; D is perhaps TRBD2 (6 bases). The CDR3 length is 13 residues. The germline V gene encodes CDR1 SGDLS and CDR2 YYNGEE. Trimming cost V 0 bases and J 11 bases, with 14 bases left between them. The DNA for the CDR3 is TGTGCCAGCAGCGTAGATCCAGGCGGGGAGCAGTACTTC. Encoded protein: CASSVDPGGEQYF.